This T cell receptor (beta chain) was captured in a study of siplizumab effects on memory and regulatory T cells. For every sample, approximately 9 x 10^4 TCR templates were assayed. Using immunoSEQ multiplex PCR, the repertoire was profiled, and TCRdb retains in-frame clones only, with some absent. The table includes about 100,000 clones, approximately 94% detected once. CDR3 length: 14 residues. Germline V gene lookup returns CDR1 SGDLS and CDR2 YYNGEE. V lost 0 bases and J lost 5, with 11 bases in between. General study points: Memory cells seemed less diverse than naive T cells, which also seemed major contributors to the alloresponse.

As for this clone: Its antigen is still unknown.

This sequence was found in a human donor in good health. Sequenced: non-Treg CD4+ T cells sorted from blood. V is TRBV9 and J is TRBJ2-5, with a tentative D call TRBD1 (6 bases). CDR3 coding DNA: TGTGCCAGCAGCGTAGAGGCAGGGGAGGAGACCCAGTACTTC. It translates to CASSVEAGEETQYF.